This is a list of T cell receptor beta chains from one sample in a study of molecular identifiers for immune sequencing clone quantification. TCRdb re-derived calls from the PCR reads in MiXCR, one entry per CDR3 protein. Among approximately 680,000 distinct CDR3 sequences listed, approximately 24% were seen once. The sequenced sample was naive CD8+ T cells from blood, with Jurkat cell RNA spiked in. Receptors were obtained from a human donor in good health. Some libraries in this study had Jurkat cell RNA spiked in. Each CDR3 is given with its conserved first and last residue. D genes are given only for firm matches. Clone size is given for some rows only: seen once, a few or many times, or a class if the clone is expanded.

TRBV4-1	.	few	TRBJ2-4	CASSQVPGYIQYF	TGCGCCAGCAGCCAAGTACCCGGCTACATTCAGTACTTC
TRBV12-3/TRBV12-4	.	many	TRBJ1-5	CASSALSGQNQPQHF	TGTGCCAGCTCGGCTCTGTCTGGGCAAAATCAGCCCCAGCATTTT
TRBV6-1	TRBD1	few	TRBJ1-2	CASSDVGRGDYTF	TGTGCCAGCAGTGACGTGGGCAGGGGGGACTACACCTTC
TRBV11-2	TRBD2	few	TRBJ2-5	CASSPNLAGETQYF	TGTGCCAGCAGCCCGAACCTAGCGGGGGAGACCCAGTACTTC
TRBV4-1	TRBD2	many	TRBJ2-7	CASSQDQQGGYEQYF	TGCGCCAGCAGCCAAGATCAGCAGGGAGGGTACGAGCAGTACTTC
TRBV3-1	TRBD2	.	TRBJ2-7	CASSPSDTQGRLAYEQYF	TGTGCCAGCAGCCCATCAGACACTCAGGGACGACTAGCTTACGAGCAGTACTTC
TRBV27	.	few	TRBJ2-7	CASSRSPELPSYEQYF	TGTGCCAGCAGTAGATCGCCCGAACTACCCTCCTACGAGCAGTACTTC
TRBV30	.	few	TRBJ2-3	CAWSEGGDTQYF	TGTGCCTGGAGTGAAGGTGGAGATACGCAGTATTTT
TRBV12-3/TRBV12-4	.	.	TRBJ2-5	CASRALVQETQYF	TGTGCCAGCAGGGCCTTGGTTCAAGAGACCCAGTACTTC
TRBV6-5	.	many	TRBJ2-2	CASRPAVNTGELFF	TGTGCCAGCAGGCCCGCCGTGAACACCGGGGAGCTGTTTTTT
TRBV4-1	.	.	TRBJ2-7	CAGSQYSGSNSREQYF	TGCGCCGGCAGCCAATACAGTGGTAGTAATAGTAGGGAGCAGTACTTC
TRBV13	.	few	TRBJ2-1	CASRGSGMEEQFF	TGTGCCAGCAGGGGGTCTGGGATGGAGGAGCAGTTCTTC
TRBV6-1	.	.	TRBJ1-1	CASSDWGVNTEAFF	TGTGCCAGCAGTGACTGGGGGGTGAACACTGAAGCTTTCTTT
TRBV6-2/TRBV6-3	.	many	TRBJ2-5	CASRETGAETQYF	TGTGCCAGCAGAGAGACAGGAGCAGAGACCCAGTACTTC
TRBV7-9	TRBD1	many	TRBJ2-1	CASSPPGQGYNEQFF	TGTGCCAGCAGCCCACCGGGACAGGGCTACAATGAGCAGTTCTTC
TRBV6-2/TRBV6-3	.	many	TRBJ2-5	CASRLGDIQETQYF	TGTGCCAGCAGGTTAGGAGATATCCAAGAGACCCAGTACTTC
TRBV19	TRBD2	many	TRBJ2-3	CASSIGLAGLRTDTQYF	TGTGCCAGTAGTATAGGACTAGCGGGGCTACGCACAGATACGCAGTATTTT
TRBV11-1	TRBD2	.	TRBJ2-1	CASSLTTSGTYNEQFF	TGTGCCAGCAGCTTAACGACTAGCGGAACCTACAATGAGCAGTTCTTC
TRBV5-4	.	few	TRBJ1-3	CASSSRSGHYSGNTIYF	TGTGCCAGCAGCTCTCGATCGGGGCACTACTCTGGAAACACCATATATTTT
TRBV6-6	.	many	TRBJ2-7	CASSSVLEQYF	TGTGCCAGCAGTTCGGTCCTCGAGCAGTACTTC
TRBV19	.	many	TRBJ2-6	CASSMPVGSGANVLTF	TGTGCCAGTAGTATGCCGGTGGGCTCTGGGGCCAACGTCCTGACTTTC
TRBV7-9	TRBD1	many	TRBJ1-5	CASSLVAGGSNQPQHF	TGTGCCAGCAGCTTAGTGGCAGGGGGTAGCAATCAGCCCCAGCATTTT
TRBV7-6	TRBD1	many	TRBJ2-3	CASSLASGQGADTQYF	TGTGCCAGCAGCTTAGCGTCGGGACAGGGGGCAGATACGCAGTATTTT
TRBV7-2	.	many	TRBJ2-1	CASSFPEGDEQFF	TGTGCCAGCAGCTTCCCCGAAGGGGATGAGCAGTTCTTC
TRBV4-3	.	.	TRBJ1-6	CASSPGPGNSPLHF	TGCGCCAGCAGCCCAGGGCCGGGGAATTCACCCCTCCACTTT
TRBV7-9	TRBD2	.	TRBJ2-7	CASSETSGGFSYEQYF	TGTGCCAGCAGCGAGACTAGCGGGGGGTTTTCCTACGAGCAGTACTTC
TRBV20-1	.	few	TRBJ2-2	CSARVPKVDPGKLFF	TGCAGTGCTAGAGTGCCGAAAGTCGACCCCGGGAAGCTGTTTTTT
TRBV6-5	.	many	TRBJ2-7	CASSYGPRAQGLHEQYF	TGTGCCAGCAGTTACGGCCCCCGGGCCCAGGGATTACACGAGCAGTACTTC
TRBV20-1	.	.	TRBJ2-3	CSVRDYRRQYTDTQYF	TGCAGCGTTAGAGATTATAGGAGACAGTACACAGATACGCAGTATTTT
TRBV3-1	.	many	TRBJ2-7	CASSLPGHEQYF	TGTGCCAGCAGCCTCCCCGGGCACGAGCAGTACTTC
TRBV20-1	TRBD1	few	TRBJ1-2	CSARETGVYGYTF	TGCAGTGCTAGAGAGACAGGGGTCTATGGCTACACCTTC
TRBV2	TRBD2	many	TRBJ2-3	CASSERETSGPTDTQYF	TGTGCCAGCAGTGAAAGGGAGACTAGCGGCCCCACAGATACGCAGTATTTT
TRBV27	.	many	TRBJ2-7	CASSAAGYEQYF	TGTGCCAGCAGTGCCGCAGGGTACGAGCAGTACTTC
TRBV19	.	once	TRBJ2-6	CASSVSGYGANALTF	TGTGCCAGTAGTGTATCAGGGTACGGGGCCAACGCCCTGACTTTC
TRBV2	.	.	TRBJ2-7	CASSIRTASYEQYF	TGTGCCAGCAGTATAAGGACAGCCTCCTACGAGCAGTACTTC
TRBV20-1	.	once	TRBJ2-7	CSATPPRSSEQYF	TGCAGTGCTACCCCCCCTCGCTCCTCCGAGCAGTACTTC
TRBV30	TRBD2	few	TRBJ2-3	CAWNGGGASTDTQYF	TGTGCCTGGAATGGGGGGGGAGCTAGCACAGATACGCAGTATTTT
TRBV4-3	.	.	TRBJ2-2	CASSQAGVGELFF	TGCGCCAGCAGCCAAGCAGGGGTCGGGGAGCTGTTTTTT
TRBV20-1	TRBD2	many	TRBJ2-7	CSARDDGGADYEQYF	TGCAGTGCTAGAGATGACGGGGGGGCCGACTACGAGCAGTACTTC
TRBV30	.	many	TRBJ2-3	CAWSPGSGPTDTQYF	TGTGCCTGGAGTCCGGGGAGCGGACCCACAGATACGCAGTATTTT
TRBV6-2/TRBV6-3	.	many	TRBJ1-1	CASSKPGTEAFF	TGTGCCAGCAGTAAACCGGGCACTGAAGCTTTCTTT
TRBV6-2/TRBV6-3	.	few	TRBJ1-2	CASSYTVGGDDYGYTF	TGTGCCAGCAGTTACACTGTCGGGGGAGACGACTATGGCTACACCTTC